Below are 23 T cell receptor beta chains sequenced from a single sample in a study of cytomegalovirus exposure and HLA in healthy donors. The PCR ran on 60 Vbeta and 13 Jbeta primers. TCRdb's table, derived via immunoSEQ multiplex PCR, lists solely in-frame clones and lacks some. The sample shows some 84,000 clones, more than 60% of them seen only once. Input material: PBMCs. The origin of the receptors is a boy aged 5-17 years in good health and CMV-seronegative.

The V gene is TRBV28, the J gene TRBJ2-5; TRBD2 matches 7 bases. V lost 6 bases to trimming and J lost 5 bases; unmatched junction nucleotides: 9. Germline CDR1 MDHEN, CDR2 SYDVKM. This CDR3 has 14 amino acids. In DNA, the CDR3 is TGTGCCAGCAGATCTGGGGGGGTACGGGAGACCCAGTACTTC. Its protein is CASRSGGVRETQYF.

V and J are TRBV5-4 and TRBJ1-1; D call uncertain. Germline V gives CDR1 SGHNT, CDR2 YYREEE (reference sequence). This CDR3 contains 13 residues. V lost 2 bases and J lost 4, with 9 bases in between. The CDR3 loop reads CASSFLVSTEAFF. CDR3 in DNA: TGTGCCAGCAGCTTTCTGGTGAGCACTGAAGCTTTCTTT.

The rearrangement links TRBV7-6 to TRBJ2-1, with 7 nucleotides matching TRBD2. This CDR3 has 13 residues. From germline, CDR1 is SGHVS and CDR2 FNYEAQ. Trimming at V came to 6 bases and at J to 8 bases, leaving 7 bases not matched to a gene. The CDR3 sequence: CASSPPREDEQFF. Here the CDR3 DNA reads TGTGCCAGCAGTCCCCCCCGGGAGGATGAGCAGTTCTTC.

The J gene is TRBJ2-7, the V gene TRBV30; 7 nucleotides agree with TRBD2. CDR3 length: 13 residues. Unmatched junction bases numbered 6, after V lost 7 bases and J lost 0 bases. CDR1 GTSNPN and CDR2 SVGIG come from the germline V gene (reference sequence). The CDR3 protein is CAYGTGGSYEQYF. CDR3 in DNA: TGTGCCTACGGGACGGGGGGCTCCTACGAGCAGTACTTC.

The V gene is TRBV7-2, the J gene TRBJ2-5; the D is unclear. Germline loops: CDR1 SGHTA, CDR2 FQGNSA. The CDR3 is 12 amino acids. With 2 bases removed from V and 5 bases from J, the gap between germline ends came to 6 bases. CDR3 sequence: CASSLFSETQYF. DNA for the CDR3: TGTGCCAGCAGCTTATTTAGTGAGACCCAGTACTTC.

This chain joins TRBV4-1 and TRBJ2-4, with no clear D. Deletions cut 4 bases from V and 0 bases from J, with 13 bases between. The germline CDR1 and CDR2 sequences are MGHRA and YSYEKL. The CDR3 contains 16 residues. The CDR3 is CASSPLQILAKNIQYF. The CDR3 nucleotides are TGCGCCAGCAGCCCTCTCCAGATTCTAGCCAAAAACATTCAGTACTTC.

This rearrangement joins TRBV4-1 to TRBJ2-5, with TRBD1 identical over 11 bases. CDR3 length: 17 residues. CDR1 is MGHRA and CDR2 is YSYEKL in the germline V gene. With 0 bases clipped from V and 6 bases from J, the junction kept 9 bases outside the gene matches. CDR3: CASSQDRTGGGWKTQYF. CDR3 in DNA: TGCGCCAGCAGCCAAGACAGGACAGGGGGCGGATGGAAGACCCAGTACTTC.

This clone was recorded once. V usage is TRBV6-1 and J usage is TRBJ1-5; D remains ambiguous. Trimming removed 7 bases at V and 4 bases at J, with 11 bases between. Germline CDR1 is MNHNS and CDR2 is SASEGT. There are 13 residues in the CDR3. For the CDR3, the DNA is TGTGCCAGCAACATGTGGACTAATCAGCCCCAGCATTTT. Protein sequence: CASNMWTNQPQHF.

In nucleotides, the CDR3 is TGCAGCGTTCCCAAGCCTAACACCGGGGAGCTGTTTTTT. Amino acid sequence: CSVPKPNTGELFF. The V gene is TRBV29-1, the J gene TRBJ2-2; D remains ambiguous. Germline V gives CDR1 SQVTM, CDR2 ANQGSEA. Trimming took 5 bases from V and 2 from J, leaving 9 bases between them. This CDR3 has 13 residues.

CDR3: CASSVRGPKETQYF. The CDR3 region has the DNA TGTGCCAGCAGTGTCAGGGGACCAAAAGAGACCCAGTACTTC. The J gene is TRBJ2-5, the V gene TRBV6-1, with D possibly TRBD1 on 6 matching bases. The CDR3 is 14 residues long. V was trimmed by 4 bases and J by 3 bases, leaving 12 bases between them. CDR1 is MNHNS and CDR2 is SASEGT in the germline V gene.

The chain has TRBV7-8 and TRBJ1-5; a possible D gene is TRBD1 (5 bases). Trimming took 5 bases from V and 11 from J, leaving 25 bases between them. The CDR3 loop spans 16 amino acids. Germline V gene lookup returns CDR1 SGHVS and CDR2 FQNEAQ. CDR3 coding DNA: TGTGCCAGCAGCGCCAACGGTCGGACATCAAAAGGGGCCCAGCATTTT. Amino acid sequence: CASSANGRTSKGAQHF. Filled out from reference TRBV7-8 and TRBJ1-5, the complete variable domain reads GAGVSQSPRYKVAKRGQDVALRCDPISGHVSLFWYQQALGQGPEFLTYFQNEAQLDKSGLPSDRFFAERPEGSVSTLKIQRTQQEDSAVYLCASSANGRTSKGAQHFGDGTRLSIL.

V usage is TRBV5-4 and J usage is TRBJ2-1; 11 positions match TRBD2. Germline V gene sequence: CDR1 SGHNT, CDR2 YYREEE (reference sequence). Trimming cost V 4 bases and J 7 bases; bases outside gene matches: 10. This CDR3 spans 16 amino acids. The CDR3 spells CASSDPTSGSLNEQFF. DNA of the CDR3: TGTGCCAGCAGCGACCCTACTAGCGGGAGCCTGAATGAGCAGTTCTTC. The full variable domain, its missing parts supplied by reference TRBV5-4 and TRBJ2-1, is ETGVTQSPTHLIKTRGQQVTLRCSSQSGHNTVSWYQQALGQGPQFIFQYYREEENGRGNFPPRFSGLQFPNYSSELNVNALELDDSALYLCASSDPTSGSLNEQFFGPGTRLTVL.

With regard to this clone: At one end, the junction sequence differs from germline, possibly due to a read error. The chain employs TRBV30 and TRBJ2-7; perhaps TRBD1 as D (5 bases). Germline loops: CDR1 GTSNPN, CDR2 SVGIG (reference sequence). The CDR3 totals 13 residues. The CDR3 protein is CARSRGRSYEQYF. In DNA form, the CDR3 reads TGTGCCCGGAGTAGGGGTCGCTCCTACGAGCAGTACTTC.

The rearrangement joins TRBV4-3 to TRBJ2-3; 8 positions agree with TRBD1. Germline V gene sequence: CDR1 LGHNA, CDR2 YSLEER. This CDR3 is 18 amino acids long. Trimming at V came to 0 bases and at J to 3 bases, leaving 11 bases not matched to a gene. DNA of the CDR3: TGCGCCAGCAGCCAAGATCCAGAACAGGGGGTCGTTACAGATACGCAGTATTTT. It translates to CASSQDPEQGVVTDTQYF.

This clone has just one count. V gene TRBV27 combines with J gene TRBJ2-1, with TRBD2 matching 9 bases. With 8 bases clipped from V and 9 bases from J, the junction kept 8 bases outside the gene matches. Germline loops: CDR1 MNHEY, CDR2 SMNVEV (reference sequence). The CDR3 loop spans 13 amino acids. The CDR3 reads CASGPSGNSEQFF. The DNA of the CDR3 is TGTGCCAGCGGGCCTAGCGGGAACTCTGAGCAGTTCTTC.

The chain recombines TRBV11-2 with TRBJ1-2, with no clear D. The CDR3 has 11 amino acids. V lost 7 bases and J lost 2, with 5 bases in between. In germline, CDR1 is SGHAT, CDR2 FQNNGV. Written as DNA, the CDR3 is TGTGCCAGCACGGGGAACTATGGCTACACCTTC. Its protein is CASTGNYGYTF.

The chain combines TRBV7-9 with TRBJ2-4; D is unclear. The V gene lost 1 base and the J gene lost 0 bases, with 13 bases spanning the gap. The CDR3 spans 17 residues. Germline CDR1 and CDR2: SEHNR and FQNEAQ (reference sequence). The CDR3 loop is CASSLEKANLAKNIQYF. Here the CDR3 DNA reads TGTGCCAGCAGCTTAGAGAAAGCTAATCTAGCCAAAAACATTCAGTACTTC. Together with reference TRBV7-9 and TRBJ2-4, the CDR3 gives the full variable domain: DTGVSQNPRHKITKRGQNVTFRCDPISEHNRLYWYRQTLGQGPEFLTYFQNEAQLEKSRLLSDRFSAERPKGSFSTLEIQRTEQGDSAMYLCASSLEKANLAKNIQYFGAGTRLSVL.

The V and J genes are TRBV15 and TRBJ2-3; D possibly corresponds to TRBD1 (5 bases). CDR1 LNHNV and CDR2 YYDKDF come from the germline V gene (reference sequence). Trimming removed 1 base at V and 2 bases at J, with 10 bases between. The CDR3 has 15 amino acids. This CDR3 is CATSRVQGLTDTQYF. In DNA, the CDR3 is TGTGCCACCAGCAGAGTCCAGGGCCTCACAGATACGCAGTATTTT.

This chain joins TRBV5-1 and TRBJ1-2, with D possibly being TRBD1 (5 bases). With 0 bases removed from V and 6 bases from J, the gap between germline ends came to 9 bases. Looked up from germline, CDR1 is SGHRS and CDR2 is YFSETQ. This CDR3 has 13 residues. CDR3 protein: CASSLAAGNGYTF. In DNA, the CDR3 is TGCGCCAGCAGCTTGGCGGCAGGGAATGGCTACACCTTC.

The V gene is TRBV6-4, the J gene TRBJ1-1; D gene uncertain. Germline V gene data show CDR1 as MRHNA and CDR2 as SNTAGT. V dropped 4 bases and J dropped 0 bases, with 6 bases sitting between them. The CDR3 consists of 13 residues. The chain's CDR3 is CASSVLMNTEAFF. CDR3 sequence (DNA): TGTGCCAGCAGTGTTCTAATGAACACTGAAGCTTTCTTT.

The rearrangement uses TRBV5-1 and TRBJ2-3; TRBD1 agrees at 7 bases. CDR1 SGHRS and CDR2 YFSETQ come from the germline V gene. This CDR3 has 15 residues. V lost 4 bases and J lost 5; bases outside the gene matches: 10. As DNA, the CDR3 is TGCGCCAGCAGCCAACAGGGGCTGGTCAGAGATACGCAGTATTTT. Amino acids: CASSQQGLVRDTQYF.

This chain connects TRBV7-2 to TRBJ1-2; 11 bases are a match to TRBD1. The CDR3 runs to 15 residues. The V gene's germline CDR1 is SGHTA and CDR2 FQGNSA. Losses at the gene ends were 5 bases for V and 4 bases for J; bases not matched to a gene: 6. Written as DNA, the CDR3 is TGTGCCAGCAGCGATGGGACAGGGGGAGCCTATGGCTACACCTTC. This gives the protein CASSDGTGGAYGYTF.

This chain joins TRBV29-1 and TRBJ1-3, with D unresolved. Germline V gene sequence: CDR1 SQVTM, CDR2 ANQGSEA. With 4 bases removed from V and 4 bases from J, the gap between germline ends came to 14 bases. This CDR3 has 14 residues. CDR3 amino acids: CSVGARGKGNTIYF. Here the CDR3 DNA reads TGCAGCGTTGGGGCCCGAGGGAAAGGAAACACCATATATTTT.